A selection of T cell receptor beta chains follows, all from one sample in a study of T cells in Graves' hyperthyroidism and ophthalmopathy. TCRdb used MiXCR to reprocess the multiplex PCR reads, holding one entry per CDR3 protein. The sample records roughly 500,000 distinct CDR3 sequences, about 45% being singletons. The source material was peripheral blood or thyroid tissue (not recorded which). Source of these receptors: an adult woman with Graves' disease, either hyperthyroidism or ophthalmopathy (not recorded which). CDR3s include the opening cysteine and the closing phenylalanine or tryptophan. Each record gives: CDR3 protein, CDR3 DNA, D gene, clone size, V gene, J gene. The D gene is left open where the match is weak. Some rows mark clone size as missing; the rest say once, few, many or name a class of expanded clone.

CAISESDYEQYF	TGTGCCATCAGTGAGTCAGACTACGAGCAGTACTTC	.	many	TRBV10-3	TRBJ2-7
CSVVGGIIDTQYF	TGCAGCGTGGTGGGCGGGATTATAGATACGCAGTATTTT	.	.	TRBV29-1	TRBJ2-3
CASSLEGRYNVNSNQPQHF	TGTGCCAGCAGCTTAGAAGGCAGGTATAATGTAAATAGCAATCAGCCCCAGCATTTT	.	.	TRBV7-8	TRBJ1-5
CASSERAGLKTGNQPQHF	TGTGCCAGCAGTGAAAGAGCGGGACTTAAGACTGGGAACCAGCCCCAGCATTTT	.	many	TRBV2	TRBJ1-5
CASSVGGSNQPQHF	TGTGCCAGCAGCGTAGGGGGGAGCAATCAGCCCCAGCATTTT	.	many	TRBV9	TRBJ1-5
CASSGPRVQQNYGYTF	TGTGCCAGCAGTGGGCCCCGCGTACAGCAAAACTATGGCTACACCTTC	.	.	TRBV12-3/TRBV12-4	TRBJ1-2
CASSLSNRGTVATGQYF	TGTGCCAGCAGTTTATCCAACAGGGGCACAGTCGCAACGGGGCAGTACTTC	TRBD1	.	TRBV28	TRBJ2-7
CASSYGGPGQGQETQYF	TGTGCCAGCAGCTACGGCGGACCGGGACAGGGGCAAGAGACCCAGTACTTC	TRBD1	.	TRBV7-6	TRBJ2-5
CSARLGGETQYF	TGCAGTGCTAGACTAGGGGGAGAGACCCAGTACTTC	.	.	TRBV20-1	TRBJ2-5
CASRLQGAQPGELFF	TGTGCCAGCAGACTACAGGGGGCCCAACCCGGGGAGCTGTTTTTT	TRBD1	.	TRBV6-5	TRBJ2-2
CSARMRGQVGQPQHF	TGCAGTGCTCGAATGAGGGGTCAGGTTGGGCAGCCCCAGCATTTT	.	.	TRBV20-1	TRBJ1-5
CSVEGGGPQYF	TGCAGCGTTGAAGGGGGAGGCCCCCAGTACTTC	.	.	TRBV29-1	TRBJ2-5
CASSLESGNQPQHF	TGTGCCAGCAGTTTGGAGTCCGGAAATCAGCCCCAGCATTTT	.	many	TRBV12-3/TRBV12-4	TRBJ1-5
CASTDRYNEQFF	TGTGCCAGTACCGACAGATACAATGAGCAGTTCTTC	.	.	TRBV19	TRBJ2-1
CASSQDYGGPSYEQYF	TGCGCCAGCAGCCAAGATTACGGGGGGCCCTCCTACGAGCAGTACTTC	.	.	TRBV4-3	TRBJ2-7
CASSLFPSGYEQYF	TGTGCCAGCAGTTTATTTCCTAGCGGCTACGAGCAGTACTTC	TRBD2	.	TRBV7-2	TRBJ2-7
CAIRGGQGFNEKLFF	TGTGCCATCAGGGGAGGACAGGGCTTTAATGAAAAACTGTTTTTT	TRBD1	.	TRBV10-3	TRBJ1-4
CSVVKGGGTQETQYF	TGCAGCGTTGTCAAGGGTGGCGGGACACAAGAGACCCAGTACTTC	.	.	TRBV29-1	TRBJ2-5
CATSAGDSYGYTF	TGTGCCACCAGCGCAGGGGACAGCTATGGCTACACCTTC	TRBD1	.	TRBV24-1	TRBJ1-2
CASSETATDYGYTF	TGTGCCAGCAGTGAAACCGCCACGGACTATGGCTACACCTTC	.	many	TRBV6-1	TRBJ1-2
CASSARQGWGGYTF	TGTGCCAGCAGCGCCCGACAGGGGTGGGGCGGCTACACCTTC	TRBD1	.	TRBV7-4	TRBJ1-2
CASSLGQGVKETQYF	TGTGCCAGCAGCTTAGGACAGGGAGTCAAAGAGACCCAGTACTTC	TRBD1	.	TRBV7-9	TRBJ2-5
CAISASVTGREQYF	TGTGCCATCTCCGCATCAGTGACAGGGCGCGAGCAGTACTTC	TRBD1	.	TRBV6-1	TRBJ2-7
CASSLRGRGQPQQYF	TGTGCCAGCAGTTTACGGGGGCGAGGACAGCCCCAGCAGTACTTC	.	.	TRBV12-3/TRBV12-4	TRBJ2-7
CSVDRQGAGNTIYF	TGCAGCGTTGATCGGCAGGGAGCTGGAAACACCATATATTTT	.	few	TRBV29-1	TRBJ1-3
CASGFWIQGAGTQYF	TGTGCTAGTGGTTTTTGGATACAGGGAGCCGGGACCCAGTACTTC	.	.	TRBV12-5	TRBJ2-5
CASSESGGPLHF	TGTGCCAGCAGCGAATCTGGGGGACCCCTCCACTTT	.	.	TRBV9	TRBJ1-6
CAISRDRDRYGYTF	TGTGCCATCAGCCGGGACAGGGATCGATATGGCTACACCTTC	TRBD1	.	TRBV10-3	TRBJ1-2
CSASVGGSGNTNTEAFF	TGCAGTGCTAGCGTGGGGGGATCGGGAAACACGAACACTGAAGCTTTCTTT	.	.	TRBV20-1	TRBJ1-1
CASSFMGRSQYGYTF	TGTGCCAGCAGTTTCATGGGACGTTCGCAGTATGGCTACACCTTC	.	many	TRBV28	TRBJ1-2
CASYAGARGETQYF	TGCGCCAGCTATGCCGGGGCGCGGGGAGAGACCCAGTACTTC	.	once	TRBV10-1	TRBJ2-5
CASSFGVAAFF	TGTGCCAGCAGTTTCGGGGTCGCAGCTTTCTTT	.	.	TRBV28	TRBJ1-1
CASTQGGTSGSYEQYF	TGTGCCAGCACTCAAGGTGGGACTAGCGGTTCCTACGAGCAGTACTTC	TRBD2	few	TRBV6-2/TRBV6-3	TRBJ2-7
CASIRGTVNQPQHF	TGTGCCAGCATTCGGGGGACAGTTAATCAGCCCCAGCATTTT	TRBD1	once	TRBV2	TRBJ1-5
CASSNRQSSYNSPLHF	TGCGCCAGCAGCAACCGTCAGAGCTCCTATAATTCACCCCTCCACTTT	.	few	TRBV5-1	TRBJ1-6
CASSFGQGPKTQYF	TGTGCCAGCAGCTTTGGACAGGGGCCGAAGACCCAGTACTTC	TRBD1	.	TRBV7-2	TRBJ2-5
CASSPVLAGGYGELFF	TGTGCCAGCAGCCCGGTACTAGCGGGAGGGTACGGGGAGCTGTTTTTT	TRBD2	.	TRBV7-8	TRBJ2-2
CASSPPGLGYTF	TGTGCCAGCAGCCCTCCCGGTTTAGGCTACACCTTC	.	.	TRBV7-9	TRBJ1-2
CSAGSGTATGELFF	TGCAGCGCCGGGTCCGGGACAGCGACCGGGGAGCTGTTTTTT	TRBD1	.	TRBV29-1	TRBJ2-2
CASSFIGFDYEQYF	TGTGCCAGCAGCTTCATAGGGTTTGACTACGAGCAGTACTTC	.	once	TRBV7-2	TRBJ2-7
CASSPKRLQGQGQPQHF	TGTGCCAGCAGCCCTAAACGTTTACAGGGGCAGGGCCAGCCCCAGCATTTT	TRBD1	few	TRBV12-3/TRBV12-4	TRBJ1-5